This T cell receptor beta chain appears in the sequencing data of a study of cytomegalovirus exposure and HLA in healthy donors. Looked up from germline, CDR1 is MDHEN and CDR2 is SYDVKM. The CDR3 has 13 amino acids. Trimming shortened V by 7 bases and J by 2 bases, and 12 bases separated the two germline ends. Some clones are missing from TCRdb's copy, which holds only in-frame ones; the method was immunoSEQ multiplex PCR. The repertoire includes over 200,000 clones, around 90% of them detected once, and 0.37% sits in the top ten. Material for sequencing was PBMCs. This TCR was sampled from a woman between 18 and 30 years old in good health and CMV-seronegative. The chain employs TRBV28 and TRBJ2-7; tentatively, D is TRBD1 (6 bases). CDR3 sequence: CASTGGMTYEQYF. CDR3 in DNA: TGTGCCAGCACTGGGGGCATGACCTACGAGCAGTACTTC.